This TCR beta chain was sequenced during a study of blood T cells in healthy people across ages. The authors ran a second PCR of 7 to 11 cycles using a sample-barcoded 5' primer and a J-beta primer mix. Each cDNA molecule was tagged by a template-switch adaptor that had 12 random nucleotides. TCRdb processed the 5' RACE reads anew with MiXCR; each CDR3 protein has one entry. The table shows almost 1 million distinct CDR3 sequences, with roughly 51% occurring only once. This CDR3 has 13 amino acids. V was pared by 7 bases and J by 6 bases, with 4 bases of the junction left unmatched. CDR1 and CDR2 from the germline V gene are SGHVS and FQNEAQ. Isolation yielded PBMCs, at least 7 million per sample, in every case.

V is TRBV7-8 and J is TRBJ2-1; 9 bases line up with TRBD2. Sample: blood. This TCR was recovered from a woman aged 60 to 75 in good health. The CDR3 loop reads CASIKLAGNEQFF. The CDR3 DNA is TGTGCCAGCATCAAACTAGCGGGCAATGAGCAGTTCTTC.